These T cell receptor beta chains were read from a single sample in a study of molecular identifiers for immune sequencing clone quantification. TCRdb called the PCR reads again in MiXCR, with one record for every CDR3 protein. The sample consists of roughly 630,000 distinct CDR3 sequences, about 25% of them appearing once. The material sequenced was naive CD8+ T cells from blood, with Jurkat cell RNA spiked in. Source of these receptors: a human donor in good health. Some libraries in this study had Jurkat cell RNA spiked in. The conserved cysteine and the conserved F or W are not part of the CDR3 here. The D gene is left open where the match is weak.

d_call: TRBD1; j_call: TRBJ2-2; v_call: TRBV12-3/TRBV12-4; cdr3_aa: ASSLWTGVAGELF
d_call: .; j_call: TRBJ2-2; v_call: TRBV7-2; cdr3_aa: ASSPYGGRTSNPGELF
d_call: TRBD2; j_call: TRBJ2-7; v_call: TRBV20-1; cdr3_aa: SARGPASGVYEQY
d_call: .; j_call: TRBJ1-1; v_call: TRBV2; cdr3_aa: ACRGITEAF
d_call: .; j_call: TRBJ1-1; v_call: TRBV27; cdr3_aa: ASSGTIRSFEAF
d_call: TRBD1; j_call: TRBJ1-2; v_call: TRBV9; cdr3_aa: ASSGADAGGYGYT
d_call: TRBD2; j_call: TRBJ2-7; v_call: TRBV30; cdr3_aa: AWREGYEQY
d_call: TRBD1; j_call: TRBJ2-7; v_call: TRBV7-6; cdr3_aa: ASSPNGDRDRETYEQY
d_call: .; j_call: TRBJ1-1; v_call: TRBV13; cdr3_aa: ASSSSQNTEAF
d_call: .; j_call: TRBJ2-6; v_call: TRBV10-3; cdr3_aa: AVSDLGASGANVLT
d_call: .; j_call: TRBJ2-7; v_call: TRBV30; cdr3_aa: AWSGVSLYEQY
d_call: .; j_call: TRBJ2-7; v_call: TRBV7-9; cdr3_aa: ASSFTHEQY
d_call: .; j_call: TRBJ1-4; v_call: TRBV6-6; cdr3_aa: ASSDPREANEKLF
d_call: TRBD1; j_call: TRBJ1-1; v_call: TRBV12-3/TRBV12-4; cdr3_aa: ASSPSVRGQDTEAF
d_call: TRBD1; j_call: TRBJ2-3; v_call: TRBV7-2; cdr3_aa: ASSPDRGIGTDTQY
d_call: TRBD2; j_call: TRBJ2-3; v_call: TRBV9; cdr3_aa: ASSPHPLAGMDTDTQY
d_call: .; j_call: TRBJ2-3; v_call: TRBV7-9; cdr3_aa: ASRFMGTAGTDTQY
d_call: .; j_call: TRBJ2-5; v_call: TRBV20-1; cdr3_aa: SATTTGTEIQETQY
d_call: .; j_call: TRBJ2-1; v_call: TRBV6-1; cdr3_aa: ASTPTAYNEQF
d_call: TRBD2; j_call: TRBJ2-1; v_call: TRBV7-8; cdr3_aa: ASSLVRLAGEFVDEQF
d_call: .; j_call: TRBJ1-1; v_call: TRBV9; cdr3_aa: ASSAEDSMNTEAF
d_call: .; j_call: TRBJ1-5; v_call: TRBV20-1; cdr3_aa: SAVPSGNQPQH
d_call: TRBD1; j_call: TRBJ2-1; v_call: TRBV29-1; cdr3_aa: SVDRTGLNMQF
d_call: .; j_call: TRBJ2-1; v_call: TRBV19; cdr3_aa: ASTPSWTASSYNEQF
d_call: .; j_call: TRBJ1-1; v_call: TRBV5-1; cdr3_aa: ASSLNHLPLVTEAF
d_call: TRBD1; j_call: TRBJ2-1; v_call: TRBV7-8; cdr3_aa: ASSLDRVSYNEQF
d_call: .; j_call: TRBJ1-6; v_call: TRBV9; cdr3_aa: ASSVADSTIYNSPLH
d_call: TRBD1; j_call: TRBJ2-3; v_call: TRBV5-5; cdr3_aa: ATTGGTDTQY
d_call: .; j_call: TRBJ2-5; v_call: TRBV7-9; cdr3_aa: ASSLRSRYSETQY
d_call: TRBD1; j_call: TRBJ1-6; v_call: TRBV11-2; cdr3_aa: AGSQLPGQGYPRSPLH
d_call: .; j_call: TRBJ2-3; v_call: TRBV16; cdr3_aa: ASSQSSDGDTQY
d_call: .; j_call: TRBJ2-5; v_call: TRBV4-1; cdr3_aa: ASSRSEVVFAQEPQY
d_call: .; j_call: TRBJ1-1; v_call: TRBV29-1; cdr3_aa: SATMNTEAF
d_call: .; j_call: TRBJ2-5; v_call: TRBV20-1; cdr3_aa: SASKETQY
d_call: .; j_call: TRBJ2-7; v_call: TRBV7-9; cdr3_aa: ASSETRTASYEQY
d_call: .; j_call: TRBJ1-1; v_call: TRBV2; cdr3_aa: AGTESTEAF
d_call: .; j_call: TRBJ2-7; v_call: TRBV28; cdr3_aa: ASSYLGGLSYEQY
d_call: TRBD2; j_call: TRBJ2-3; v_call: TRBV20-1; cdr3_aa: SARDLAGEGSTDTQY
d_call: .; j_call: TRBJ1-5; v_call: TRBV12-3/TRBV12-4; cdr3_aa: ASSPRQGANQPQH
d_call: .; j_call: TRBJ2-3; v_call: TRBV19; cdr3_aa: ASSIAGFADTQY
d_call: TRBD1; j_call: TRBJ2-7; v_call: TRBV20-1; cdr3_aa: SAEKLRDRVRYEQY
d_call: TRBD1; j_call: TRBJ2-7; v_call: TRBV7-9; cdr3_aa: ASSPTRQGTYEQY
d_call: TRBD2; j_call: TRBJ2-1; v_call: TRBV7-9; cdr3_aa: ASSFPTSGKDNEQF